This T cell receptor (beta chain) is drawn from a study of spatial heterogeneity in lung cancer. On the study more broadly: An average of more than ten raw reads was observed per unique TCR and UMI combination. Study conclusions and caveats: TCRs found ubiquitously expanded in tumor appeared in blood more at resection than at follow-up.

Sample time point: sample taken at primary tumor resection. Researchers sequenced whole RNA taken from tumor, nontumor lung or frozen PBMC without sorting. This clonotype has at least ten counts. Its antigen is still unknown. CDR3 size: 16 residues. V was pared by 6 bases and J by 3 bases, with 8 bases of the junction left unmatched. Germline V gene data show CDR1 as MNHEY and CDR2 as SVGAGI. TCRdb reanalysed the 5' RACE reads using MiXCR and keeps one entry per CDR3 protein. Altogether around 23,000 distinct CDR3 sequences are present, roughly 4.5% being singletons, with the ten largest covering about 32%.

This specimen consisted of PBMCs, obtained at surgery. The sequence was collected from a male donor with early-stage non-small cell lung cancer. This chain links TRBV6-5 with TRBJ2-3; 11 bases are shared with TRBD2. CDR3 sequence: CASSRGTSGGTDTQYF. CDR3 coding DNA: TGTGCCAGCAGCCGAGGTACTAGCGGGGGTACAGATACGCAGTATTTT.